This TCR beta chain was obtained from a study of radiotherapy plus CTLA-4 blockade in lung cancer (dated by TCRdb to 2016 to 2019). About the investigation overall: Among enrolled patients, about 19% had an objective response and 25% to 35% reached disease control. The paper's findings and limits, for the study overall: After treatment with radiotherapy and ipilimumab, TCR clones that originated in tumors expanded in peripheral blood. Increased serum interferon-beta after radiation, together with early dynamic changes in blood T cell clones, were reported to be the strongest predictors of response.

Focal radiation therapy combined with CTLA-4 blockade (ipilimumab) was tested in patients with chemo-refractory metastatic non-small-cell lung cancer. Libraries were built with the immunoSEQ multiplex PCR assay. TCRdb carries this immuneACCESS record with in-frame sequences only. Its versions omit some clonotypes, under half of them owing to an unresolved V gene in the studies checked, with the rest unexplained. The sample table shows around 80,000 clones, and about 79% are seen once. Over 20% of the sample goes to the ten largest clones. The CDR1 and CDR2 encoded by the germline V gene are MRHNA and SNTAGT. The CDR3 covers 14 residues, taking in both the cysteine and the phenylalanine. The entry retains the CDR3 DNA only, 42 bases that are in frame from base 1. For this chain, trimming is 10 bases at the V end and 5 bases at the J end, and the number of junction bases without a gene match is 9. This clone was detected only a few times. Its target antigen remains unknown. No much larger clonotype is one base removed from it; base qualities were not supplied.

Rearrangement joined TRBV6-4 to TRBJ2-3; 10 nucleotides in the junction match TRBD2. This clonotype was sampled from a human donor with non-small cell lung cancer whose response to radiotherapy plus ipilimumab could not be evaluated. Some clones in this sample may be carry-over from other donors' samples. This specimen was peripheral blood, taken from a patient treated with radiotherapy plus ipilimumab. CDR3 region: CATRLAGVVDTQYF. In nucleotides, the sequence is TGTGCCACTCGTCTAGCGGGGGTCGTAGATACGCAGTATTTT.